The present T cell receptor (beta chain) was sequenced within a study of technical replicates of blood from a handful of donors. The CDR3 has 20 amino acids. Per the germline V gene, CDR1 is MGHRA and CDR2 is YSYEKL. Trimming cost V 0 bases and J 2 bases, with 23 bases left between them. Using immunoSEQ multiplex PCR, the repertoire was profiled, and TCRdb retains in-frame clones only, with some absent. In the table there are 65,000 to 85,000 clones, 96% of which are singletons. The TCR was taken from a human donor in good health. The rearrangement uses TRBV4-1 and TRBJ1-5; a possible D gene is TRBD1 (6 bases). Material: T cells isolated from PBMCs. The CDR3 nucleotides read TGCGCCAGCAGCCAAGAAGGGGGTCCCCAAGGGGCGTTTGGCAATCAGCCCCAGCATTTT. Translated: CASSQEGGPQGAFGNQPQHF.